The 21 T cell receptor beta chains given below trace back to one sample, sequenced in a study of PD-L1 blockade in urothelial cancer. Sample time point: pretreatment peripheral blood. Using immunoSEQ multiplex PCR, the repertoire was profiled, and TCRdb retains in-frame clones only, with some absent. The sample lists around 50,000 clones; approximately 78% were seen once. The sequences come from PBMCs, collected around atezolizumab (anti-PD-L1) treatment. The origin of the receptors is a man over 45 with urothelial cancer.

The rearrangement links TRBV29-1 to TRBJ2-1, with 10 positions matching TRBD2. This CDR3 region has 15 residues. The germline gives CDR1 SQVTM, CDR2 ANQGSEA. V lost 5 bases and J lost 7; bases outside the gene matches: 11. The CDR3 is CSVRRSGGAQNEQFF. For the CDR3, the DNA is TGCAGCGTTCGGAGGAGCGGGGGGGCCCAAAATGAGCAGTTCTTC.

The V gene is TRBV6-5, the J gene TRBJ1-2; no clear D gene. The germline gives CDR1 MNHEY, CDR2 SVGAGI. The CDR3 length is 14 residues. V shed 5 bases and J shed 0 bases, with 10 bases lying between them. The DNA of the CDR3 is TGTGCCAGCAGTACAAGTAACGCTAACTATGGCTACACCTTC. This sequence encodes CASSTSNANYGYTF.

CDR3 loop: CASSQQTGPYEQYF. The CDR3 DNA is TGCGCCAGCAGCCAGCAGACAGGCCCCTACGAGCAGTACTTC. The genes are TRBV5-1 and TRBJ2-7, with D possibly being TRBD1 (6 bases). CDR3 length: 14 residues. Germline-derived CDR1 and CDR2 are SGHRS and YFSETQ. Between the trimmed V and J ends, which lost 4 bases and 2 bases, there was a span of 13 bases.

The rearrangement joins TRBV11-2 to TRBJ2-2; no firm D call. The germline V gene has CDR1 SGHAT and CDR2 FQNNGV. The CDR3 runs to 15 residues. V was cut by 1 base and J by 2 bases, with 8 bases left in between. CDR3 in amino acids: CASSLVLLNTGELFF. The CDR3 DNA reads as TGTGCCAGCAGCTTAGTACTACTCAACACCGGGGAGCTGTTTTTT.

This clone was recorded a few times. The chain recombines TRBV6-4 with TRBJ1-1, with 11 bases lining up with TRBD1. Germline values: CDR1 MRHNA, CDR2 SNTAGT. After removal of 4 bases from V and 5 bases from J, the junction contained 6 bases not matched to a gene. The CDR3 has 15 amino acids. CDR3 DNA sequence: TGTGCCAGCAGTGCCGCTGGGACAGGGGGGACTGAAGCTTTCTTT. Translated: CASSAAGTGGTEAFF.

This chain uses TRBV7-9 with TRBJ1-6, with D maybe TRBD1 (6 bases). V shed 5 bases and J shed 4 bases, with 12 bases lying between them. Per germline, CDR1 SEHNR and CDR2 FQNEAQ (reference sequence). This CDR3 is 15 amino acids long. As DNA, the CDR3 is TGTGCCAGCAGCCAACCAGGGGTATATAATTCACCCCTCCACTTT. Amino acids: CASSQPGVYNSPLHF. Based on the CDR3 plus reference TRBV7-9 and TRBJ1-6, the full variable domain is DTGVSQNPRHKITKRGQNVTFRCDPISEHNRLYWYRQTLGQGPEFLTYFQNEAQLEKSRLLSDRFSAERPKGSFSTLEIQRTEQGDSAMYLCASSQPGVYNSPLHFGNGTRLTVT.

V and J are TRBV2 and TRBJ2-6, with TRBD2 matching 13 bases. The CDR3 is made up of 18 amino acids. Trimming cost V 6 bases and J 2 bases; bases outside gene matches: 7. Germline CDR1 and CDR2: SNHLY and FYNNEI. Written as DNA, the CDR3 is TGTGCCAGCAGCGGACACGGACTAGCGGGAGCTGGGGCCAACGTCCTGACTTTC. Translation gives CASSGHGLAGAGANVLTF.

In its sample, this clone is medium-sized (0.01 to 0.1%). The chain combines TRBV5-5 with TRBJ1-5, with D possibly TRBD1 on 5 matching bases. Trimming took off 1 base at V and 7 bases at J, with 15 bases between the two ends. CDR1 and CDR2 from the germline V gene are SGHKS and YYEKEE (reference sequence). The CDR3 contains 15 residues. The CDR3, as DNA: TGTGCCAGCAGCTTGATCCCACTCACAGGACAGCCCCAGCATTTT. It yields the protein CASSLIPLTGQPQHF.

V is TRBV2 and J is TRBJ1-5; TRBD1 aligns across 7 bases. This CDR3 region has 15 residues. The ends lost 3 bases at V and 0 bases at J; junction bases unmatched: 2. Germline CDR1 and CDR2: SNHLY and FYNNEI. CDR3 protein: CASSERQGSNQPQHF. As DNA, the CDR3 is TGTGCCAGCAGTGAGAGACAGGGTAGCAATCAGCCCCAGCATTTT.

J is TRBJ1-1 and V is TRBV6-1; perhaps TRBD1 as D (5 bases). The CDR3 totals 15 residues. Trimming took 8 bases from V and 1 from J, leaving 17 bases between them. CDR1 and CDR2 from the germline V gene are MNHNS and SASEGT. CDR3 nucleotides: TGTGCCAGCTCGGATGGGGGGACGGGGAACACTGAAGCTTTCTTT. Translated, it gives CASSDGGTGNTEAFF.

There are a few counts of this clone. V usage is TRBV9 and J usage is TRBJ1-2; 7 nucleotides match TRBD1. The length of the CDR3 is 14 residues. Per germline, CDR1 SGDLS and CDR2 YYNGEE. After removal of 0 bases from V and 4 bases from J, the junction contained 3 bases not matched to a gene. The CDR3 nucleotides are TGTGCCAGCAGCGTAGTGGACAGGCCCTATGGCTACACCTTC. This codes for CASSVVDRPYGYTF.

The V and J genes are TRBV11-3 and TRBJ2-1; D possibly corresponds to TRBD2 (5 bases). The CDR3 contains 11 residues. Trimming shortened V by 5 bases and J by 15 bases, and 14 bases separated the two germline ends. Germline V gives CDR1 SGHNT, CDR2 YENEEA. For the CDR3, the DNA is TGTGCCAGCAGCCGGGGAAAGATGGTGTTCTTC. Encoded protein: CASSRGKMVFF.

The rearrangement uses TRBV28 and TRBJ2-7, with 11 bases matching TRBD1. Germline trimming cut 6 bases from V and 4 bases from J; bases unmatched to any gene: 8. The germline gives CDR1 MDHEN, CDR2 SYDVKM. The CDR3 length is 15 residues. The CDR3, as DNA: TGTGCCAGCAGCCAAGGCGGGACAGGGGGGTACGAGCAGTACTTC. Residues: CASSQGGTGGYEQYF.

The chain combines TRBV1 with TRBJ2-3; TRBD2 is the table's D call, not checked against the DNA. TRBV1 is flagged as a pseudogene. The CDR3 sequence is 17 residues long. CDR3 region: CTSSHYGWGGNTDTQYF. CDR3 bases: TGCACCAGCAGCCACTACGGATGGGGGGGGAACACAGATACGCAGTATTTT.

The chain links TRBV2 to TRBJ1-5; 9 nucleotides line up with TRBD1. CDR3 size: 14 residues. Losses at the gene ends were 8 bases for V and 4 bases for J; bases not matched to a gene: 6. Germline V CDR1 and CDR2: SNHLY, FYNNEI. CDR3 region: CASSGQGLNQPQHF. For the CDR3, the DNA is TGTGCCAGCTCGGGACAGGGTTTAAATCAGCCCCAGCATTTT.

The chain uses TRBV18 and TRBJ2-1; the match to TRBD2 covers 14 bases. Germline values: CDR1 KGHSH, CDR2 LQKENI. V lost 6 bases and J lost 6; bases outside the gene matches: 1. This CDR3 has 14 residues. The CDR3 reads CASSGLAGGNEQFF. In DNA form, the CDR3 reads TGTGCCAGCTCCGGACTAGCGGGAGGCAATGAGCAGTTCTTC.

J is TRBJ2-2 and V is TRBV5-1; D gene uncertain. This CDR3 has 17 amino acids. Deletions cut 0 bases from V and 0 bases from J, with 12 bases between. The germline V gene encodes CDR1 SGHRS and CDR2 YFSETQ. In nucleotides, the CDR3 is TGCGCCAGCAGCTTGGCATCCGGAGCCTCGAACACCGGGGAGCTGTTTTTT. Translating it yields CASSLASGASNTGELFF.

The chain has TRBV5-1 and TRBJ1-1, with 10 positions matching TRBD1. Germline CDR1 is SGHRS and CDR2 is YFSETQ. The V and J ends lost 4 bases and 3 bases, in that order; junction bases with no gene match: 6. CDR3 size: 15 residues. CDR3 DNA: TGCGCCAGCAGCCCCCGGACAGGGGGGGACACTGAAGCTTTCTTT. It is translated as CASSPRTGGDTEAFF.

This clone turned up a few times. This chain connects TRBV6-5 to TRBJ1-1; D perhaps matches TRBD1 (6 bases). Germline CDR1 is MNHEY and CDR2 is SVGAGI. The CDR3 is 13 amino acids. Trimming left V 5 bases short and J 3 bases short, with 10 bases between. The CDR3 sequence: CASSPGQYTEAFF. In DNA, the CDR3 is TGTGCCAGCAGTCCCGGACAGTACACTGAAGCTTTCTTT.

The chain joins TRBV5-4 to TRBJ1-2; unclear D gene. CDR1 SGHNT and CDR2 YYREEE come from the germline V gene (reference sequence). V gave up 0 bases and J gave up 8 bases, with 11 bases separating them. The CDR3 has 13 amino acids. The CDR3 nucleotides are TGTGCCAGCAGCTTGGACGGGGTGGGAGGCTACACCTTC. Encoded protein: CASSLDGVGGYTF.

The CDR3 protein is CSVEELENTQYF. The CDR3 DNA reads TGCAGCGTTGAAGAACTCGAGAATACGCAGTATTTT. The gene calls are TRBV29-1 and TRBJ2-3; D gene ambiguous. Germline CDR1 reads SQVTM; CDR2 reads ANQGSEA. The V gene lost 0 bases and the J gene lost 7 bases, with 8 bases spanning the gap. This CDR3 contains 12 residues.